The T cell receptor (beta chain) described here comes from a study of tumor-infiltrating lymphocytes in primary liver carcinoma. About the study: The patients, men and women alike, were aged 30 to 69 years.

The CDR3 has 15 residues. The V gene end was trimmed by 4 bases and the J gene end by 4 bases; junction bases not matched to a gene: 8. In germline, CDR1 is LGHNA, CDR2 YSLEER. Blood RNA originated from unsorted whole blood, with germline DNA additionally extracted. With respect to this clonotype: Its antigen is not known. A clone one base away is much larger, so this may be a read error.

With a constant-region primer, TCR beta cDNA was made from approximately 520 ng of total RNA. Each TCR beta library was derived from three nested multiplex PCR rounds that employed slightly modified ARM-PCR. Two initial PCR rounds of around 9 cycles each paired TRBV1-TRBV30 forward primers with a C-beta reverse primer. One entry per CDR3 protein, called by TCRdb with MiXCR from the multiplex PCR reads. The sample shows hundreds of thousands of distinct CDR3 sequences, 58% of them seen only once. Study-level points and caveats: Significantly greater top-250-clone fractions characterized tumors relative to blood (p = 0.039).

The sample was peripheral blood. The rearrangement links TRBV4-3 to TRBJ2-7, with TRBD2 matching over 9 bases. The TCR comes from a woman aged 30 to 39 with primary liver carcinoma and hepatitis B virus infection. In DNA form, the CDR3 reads TGCGCCAGCAGCCTAGCCCTTAGCGGGAGTTACGAGCAGTACTTC. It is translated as CASSLALSGSYEQYF.